A single sample gave rise to the 9 T cell receptor beta chains below, sequenced in a study of T cell responses to AZD1222 COVID-19 vaccine. The repertoire was sequenced with immunoSEQ multiplex PCR; TCRdb's copy has only in-frame clones and lacks some. The data hold 55,000 to 75,000 clones, with about 85% observed a single time. This specimen was peripheral blood, taken on day 0 of AZD1222 vaccination. These receptors all stem from an adult in good health.

The gene calls are TRBV3-1 (or the pseudogene TRBV3-2) and TRBJ2-1; 9 nucleotides line up with TRBD1. J was trimmed by 5 bases and V by 6 bases; bases with no gene match: 8. The germline CDR1 and CDR2 sequences are LGHDT and YNNKEL (reference sequence). The CDR3 length is 15 residues. The CDR3 bases are TGTGCCAGCAGGGTAGGGACAGGGAGGAACAATGAGCAGTTCTTC. Its translation is CASRVGTGRNNEQFF.

The chain recombines TRBV11-3 with TRBJ2-4, with 9 bases matching TRBD2. CDR3 length: 15 amino acids. Trimming removed 3 bases from V and 9 bases from J; junction bases left unmatched: 9. Germline assignment: CDR1 SGHNT and CDR2 YENEEA. The CDR3 region is CASSFSSGVEFIQYF. CDR3 sequence (DNA): TGTGCCAGCAGCTTCTCTAGCGGGGTTGAATTCATTCAGTACTTC.

The CDR3 spells CASSLNRGQGNTIYF. In DNA form, the CDR3 reads TGTGCCAGCAGCTTGAACAGGGGGCAGGGAAACACCATATATTTT. V usage is TRBV5-4 and J usage is TRBJ1-3, with 9 bases matching TRBD1. CDR3 size: 15 residues. Looked up from germline, CDR1 is SGHNT and CDR2 is YYREEE (reference sequence). V shed 1 base and J 4 bases; nucleotides not matched to a gene: 3.

V usage is TRBV18 and J usage is TRBJ1-3; D is unclear. Germline CDR1 KGHSH, CDR2 LQKENI. V was shortened by 2 bases and J by 0 bases, with 17 bases between the two germline ends. The CDR3 runs 18 residues. The CDR3 sequence: CASSPNVVRDLSGNTIYF. The CDR3 nucleotides read TGTGCCAGCTCACCAAACGTCGTGAGGGATCTCTCTGGAAACACCATATATTTT.

This chain uses TRBV7-9 with TRBJ1-4, with D perhaps matching TRBD1 (6 bases). Looked up from germline, CDR1 is SEHNR and CDR2 is FQNEAQ (reference sequence). V was pared by 5 bases and J by 3 bases, with 10 bases between. The CDR3 loop spans 14 amino acids. The CDR3 nucleotides read TGTGCCAGCAGCCCCGGACAGTCTAATGAAAAACTGTTTTTT. Amino acids: CASSPGQSNEKLFF.

V is TRBV27 and J is TRBJ1-5; possible D gene TRBD1, 6 bases. Trimming pared 6 bases from V and 0 bases from J, leaving 12 bases between. Germline CDR1 and CDR2: MNHEY and SMNVEV (reference sequence). This CDR3 comprises 15 residues. Here the CDR3 DNA reads TGTGCCAGCAGGGGGGGCTTAGTTAGCAATCAGCCCCAGCATTTT. It encodes CASRGGLVSNQPQHF.

The V call is TRBV3-1 (or the pseudogene TRBV3-2), the J call TRBJ2-1; D perhaps matches TRBD2 (5 bases). The CDR3 spans 13 residues. Germline lookup yields CDR1 LGHDT and CDR2 YNNKEL (reference sequence). The V end was cut by 0 bases, the J end by 7 bases, with 7 bases between. The CDR3 DNA reads TGTGCCAGCAGCCAAGACTCGGGGAATGAGCAGTTCTTC. Its protein product is CASSQDSGNEQFF.

This sequence joins TRBV13 and TRBJ2-7; D might be TRBD1 (6 bases). The ends were cut back, 5 bases at V and 3 bases at J, with 17 bases in the middle. Germline V CDR1 and CDR2: PRHDT, FYEKMQ (reference sequence). The CDR3 length is 15 residues. CDR3 sequence reads: CASSMRYDRNYEQYF. Written as DNA, the CDR3 is TGTGCCAGCAGCATGAGGTACGACAGGAACTACGAGCAGTACTTC.

The rearrangement uses TRBV10-3 and TRBJ1-2, with D tentatively TRBD1 (6 bases). Germline V CDR1 and CDR2: ENHRY, SYGVKD. The germline V and J ends were trimmed by 6 bases and 4 bases, with 12 bases remaining between them. The CDR3 runs 13 residues. The chain's CDR3 is CAISTGPTYGYTF. The CDR3 DNA reads as TGTGCCATCAGCACAGGGCCAACCTATGGCTACACCTTC.